Shown below are 30 T cell receptor beta chains from a single sample sequenced in a study of T-cell memory formation after mild COVID-19. TCRdb re-called the 5' RACE reads through MiXCR, storing one row per CDR3 protein. The top ten clones hold roughly 21% of a sample with about 390,000 distinct CDR3 sequences, approximately 15% of them seen once. The source material was PBMCs or a T cell subset sorted from them (not recorded which). All receptors derive from a man younger than 30 who had mild COVID-19 (a few samples of this study predate the infection). Cell type and time point are not known.

The V and J genes are TRBV30 and TRBJ1-1; D might be TRBD1 (5 bases). The germline CDR1 and CDR2 sequences are GTSNPN and SVGIG (reference sequence). V was pared by 4 bases and J by 4 bases, with 16 bases between. This CDR3 region has 14 residues. CDR3 protein: CAWTPGAGLTEAFF. The CDR3 DNA sequence: TGTGCCTGGACCCCCGGGGCAGGGCTCACTGAAGCTTTCTTT.

This clonotype has only a few counts. The chain couples TRBV6-5 to TRBJ2-3; 10 nucleotides agree with TRBD2. From germline, CDR1 is MNHEY and CDR2 SVGAGI. The V and J ends lost 10 bases and 1 base, in that order; junction bases with no gene match: 8. The CDR3 runs 15 residues. CDR3 DNA sequence: TGTGCCATTCAAGAGCGGGGGGGCGGCACAGATACGCAGTATTTT. Translated, it gives CAIQERGGGTDTQYF.

J is TRBJ2-7 and V is TRBV25-1, with a tentative D call TRBD1 (6 bases). This CDR3 region has 14 residues. Germline V gene lookup returns CDR1 MGHDK and CDR2 SYGVNS. Trimming cost V 6 bases and J 1 base, with 13 bases left between them. The DNA of the CDR3 is TGTGCCAGCAGGGCGACAGGCCCTTCCTACGAGCAGTACTTC. Its protein is CASRATGPSYEQYF.

V usage is TRBV7-2 and J usage is TRBJ2-1; 10 bases agree with TRBD2. After removal of 6 bases from V and 8 bases from J, the junction contained 7 bases not matched to a gene. The CDR3 loop spans 14 amino acids. The germline V gene encodes CDR1 SGHTA and CDR2 FQGNSA. The chain's CDR3 is CASREGLARDEQFF. The CDR3 nucleotides read TGTGCCAGCAGGGAGGGACTAGCGAGGGATGAGCAGTTCTTC.

This clonotype was detected a few times. The chain recombines TRBV7-2 with TRBJ1-2; perhaps TRBD1 as D (5 bases). This CDR3 is built from 14 residues. CDR1 and CDR2 from the germline V gene are SGHTA and FQGNSA. V lost 1 base and J lost 7, with 13 bases in between. Here the CDR3 DNA reads TGTGCCAGCAGCTTAGGGGACCGCTTTGTTGGCTACACCTTC. This translates into CASSLGDRFVGYTF.

This clonotype was detected only a few times. V is TRBV4-3 and J is TRBJ2-2; D is ambiguous. Per the germline V gene, CDR1 is LGHNA and CDR2 is YSLEER. With 1 base removed from V and 0 bases from J, the gap between germline ends came to 9 bases. This CDR3 has 16 residues. The CDR3: CASSQGSLANTGELFF. The CDR3, as DNA: TGCGCCAGCAGCCAAGGTTCACTGGCGAACACCGGGGAGCTGTTTTTT.

This rearrangement joins TRBV2 to TRBJ2-2, with D perhaps matching TRBD2 (6 bases). Germline loops: CDR1 SNHLY, CDR2 FYNNEI. V shed 6 bases and J shed 6 bases, with 26 bases lying between them. This CDR3 comprises 18 residues. The CDR3 region is CASRTRPGRSWGAGELFF. The CDR3 nucleotides read TGTGCCAGCAGAACACGACCAGGACGGTCGTGGGGGGCCGGGGAGCTGTTTTTT.

The chain employs TRBV4-2 and TRBJ2-5; D possibly uses TRBD1 or TRBD2 (6 bases each). The CDR3 covers 16 residues. The V end lost 0 bases, the J end lost 2 bases, and 13 bases lay between the germline ends. The germline V gene encodes CDR1 LGHNA and CDR2 YNFKEQ. The CDR3 nucleotides are TGTGCCAGCAGCCAAGATCCGGGGGCAGGGCAAGAGACCCAGTACTTC. It translates to CASSQDPGAGQETQYF.

This clonotype has more than one count but fewer than ten. The V and J genes are TRBV7-9 and TRBJ2-1, with 9 bases lining up with TRBD1. The germline V gene has CDR1 SEHNR and CDR2 FQNEAQ (reference sequence). The junction had 6 bases not matched to a gene; V was cut back by 4 bases and J by 2 bases. This CDR3 spans 16 amino acids. The CDR3 is CASSSEGDRAYNEQFF. The CDR3 bases are TGTGCCAGCAGCTCCGAGGGGGACAGGGCCTACAATGAGCAGTTCTTC.

This chain connects TRBV7-9 to TRBJ1-2; D not certain. V dropped 1 base and J dropped 3 bases, with 9 bases sitting between them. This CDR3 has 14 amino acids. Looked up from germline, CDR1 is SEHNR and CDR2 is FQNEAQ (reference sequence). The CDR3 DNA reads as TGTGCCAGCAGCTTAGGCGCAGCGTACTATGGCTACACCTTC. This translates into CASSLGAAYYGYTF.

This clonotype was counted ten times or more. The chain carries TRBV7-3 and TRBJ2-2; 7 bases agree with TRBD1. Looked up from germline, CDR1 is SGHTA and CDR2 is FQGTGA. CDR3 length: 16 residues. V was pared by 2 bases and J by 6 bases, with 9 bases of the junction left unmatched. The CDR3 nucleotides are TGTGCCAGCAGCTTAGGTTTCACAGGGGTTCCCGGGGAGCTGTTTTTT. As protein: CASSLGFTGVPGELFF.

The rearrangement uses TRBV18 and TRBJ1-3; D is ambiguous. The CDR3 runs 15 residues. Germline values: CDR1 KGHSH, CDR2 LQKENI. Trimming removed 3 bases from V and 2 bases from J, with 11 bases in between. The CDR3 bases are TGTGCCAGCTCACCGGAAAGGGTAACTGGAAACACCATATATTTT. Translation gives CASSPERVTGNTIYF.

This clonotype was counted only a few times. The V and J genes are TRBV12-3 or TRBV12-4 and TRBJ1-2; a weak D match, TRBD1 (5 bases). CDR3 length equals 13 residues. Trimming took off 3 bases at V and 5 bases at J, with 10 bases between the two ends. The CDR3 sequence: CASSLLEGYGYTF. In DNA, the CDR3 is TGTGCCAGCAGTTTGCTGGAGGGGTATGGCTACACCTTC.

This clonotype was picked up a small number of times. The rearrangement links TRBV27 to TRBJ1-2; TRBD1 aligns across 8 bases. The CDR3 covers 15 residues. In germline, CDR1 is MNHEY, CDR2 SMNVEV (reference sequence). V lost 3 bases to trimming and J lost 3 bases; unmatched junction nucleotides: 6. The CDR3 sequence: CASSFSRTGYYGYTF. The CDR3 nucleotides are TGTGCCAGCAGTTTTTCCCGGACAGGGTACTATGGCTACACCTTC.

The V and J genes are TRBV11-2 and TRBJ2-1; TRBD1 is a possible D gene (6 bases). The V gene's germline CDR1 is SGHAT and CDR2 FQNNGV. The CDR3 is 18 residues long. The V end was cut by 3 bases, the J end by 4 bases, with 22 bases between. The CDR3 nucleotides are TGTGCCAGCAGCTTTTCGGTGTCAGGGGCAAGAACATACAATGAGCAGTTCTTC. Translated, it gives CASSFSVSGARTYNEQFF.

This clonotype came up a few times. The rearrangement links TRBV10-2 to TRBJ2-1; weak D call: TRBD2 (6 bases). Germline assignment: CDR1 WSHSY and CDR2 SAAADI. The CDR3 spans 13 residues. Trimming stripped 6 bases from V and 7 bases from J, with 13 bases between. CDR3 amino acids: CASSVERGNEQFF. DNA for the CDR3: TGCGCCAGCAGCGTCGAACGGGGGAATGAGCAGTTCTTC.

The genes are TRBV12-3 or TRBV12-4 and TRBJ2-2; tentatively, D is TRBD1 or TRBD2 (7 bases each). The ends were cut back, 6 bases at V and 6 bases at J, with 14 bases in the middle. CDR3 length: 14 residues. CDR3 sequence reads: CASRNQGGAGELFF. CDR3 nucleotide sequence: TGTGCCAGCAGAAATCAGGGGGGGGCCGGGGAGCTGTTTTTT.

The chain links TRBV5-1 to TRBJ2-7; D perhaps matches TRBD2 (5 bases). The CDR3 covers 15 residues. Germline lookup yields CDR1 SGHRS and CDR2 YFSETQ. Written as DNA, the CDR3 is TGCGCTCTAGCTTGGTCCAAAATTGCGGGCTACGAGCAGTACGTC. Encoded protein: CALAWSKIAGYEQYV.

This clonotype occurred a few times. This rearrangement joins TRBV6-5 to TRBJ1-6; D not certain. This CDR3 is 12 amino acids long. The germline V gene encodes CDR1 MNHEY and CDR2 SVGAGI. The V end lost 8 bases, the J end lost 13 bases, and 15 bases lay between the germline ends. For the CDR3, the DNA is TGTGCCAGCTTGCCGCGGTTGAGGCCCCTCCACTTT. It codes for CASLPRLRPLHF.

This clonotype was picked up a small number of times. The chain is built from TRBV20-1 and TRBJ1-1, with D unresolved. V was pared by 6 bases and J by 1 base, with 15 bases between. Germline values: CDR1 DFQATT, CDR2 SNEGSKA (reference sequence). The CDR3 is 14 residues long. CDR3 protein: CSAPGLHSNTEAFF. The CDR3 nucleotides are TGCAGTGCCCCGGGCCTACACTCGAACACTGAAGCTTTCTTT.

This rearrangement joins TRBV4-3 to TRBJ2-4, with a weak D call TRBD2 (6 bases). This CDR3 region has 16 residues. In germline, CDR1 is LGHNA, CDR2 YSLEER. The ends were cut back, 0 bases at V and 5 bases at J, with 14 bases in the middle. In DNA, the CDR3 is TGCGCCAGCAGCCAAGATTTGGAGGGCTACCAAAACATTCAGTACTTC. Translated, it gives CASSQDLEGYQNIQYF.

This clonotype was seen only once. The chain recombines TRBV9 with TRBJ2-3; 11 bases map to TRBD1. The CDR3 is 14 amino acids. Trimming removed 2 bases from V and 6 bases from J; junction bases left unmatched: 2. Germline CDR1 reads SGDLS; CDR2 reads YYNGEE. CDR3 bases: TGTGCCAGCAGCGTGGACAGGGGGCTCGATACGCAGTATTTT. This codes for CASSVDRGLDTQYF.

The genes are TRBV7-9 and TRBJ1-2, with D hard to call. CDR3 length: 13 residues. Germline assignment: CDR1 SEHNR and CDR2 FQNEAQ (reference sequence). V was trimmed by 0 bases and J by 8 bases, leaving 10 bases between them. CDR3 amino acids: CASSLALRTGYTF. As DNA, the CDR3 is TGTGCCAGCAGCTTAGCGCTAAGGACCGGCTACACCTTC.

The chain's CDR3 is CASSAPVNNEQFF. CDR3 sequence (DNA): TGTGCCAGCAGCGCCCCCGTAAACAATGAGCAGTTCTTC. The chain recombines TRBV9 with TRBJ2-1; D gene ambiguous. From germline, CDR1 is SGDLS and CDR2 YYNGEE. The CDR3 totals 13 residues. The ends were cut back, 3 bases at V and 5 bases at J, with 9 bases in the middle.

This chain joins TRBV6-2 or TRBV6-3 and TRBJ2-1, with TRBD1 matching 9 bases. With V trimmed by 6 bases and J by 10 bases, 4 bases remained unmatched. Germline assignment: CDR1 MNHEY and CDR2 SVGEGT. This CDR3 comprises 12 residues. The CDR3 DNA sequence: TGTGCCAGCAGACGGACAGGGGACGAGCAGTTCTTC. As protein: CASRRTGDEQFF.

The chain couples TRBV4-3 to TRBJ2-2, with a weak D call TRBD2 (6 bases). Trimming took 1 base from V and 0 from J, leaving 12 bases between them. Germline loops: CDR1 LGHNA, CDR2 YSLEER. This CDR3 has 17 residues. The CDR3 spells CASSQAHGLSNTGELFF. The DNA of the CDR3 is TGCGCCAGCAGCCAAGCCCACGGACTATCGAACACCGGGGAGCTGTTTTTT.

This clonotype has more than one count but fewer than ten. This chain uses TRBV6-5 with TRBJ2-1; possibly TRBD2 for D (6 bases). CDR1 is MNHEY, CDR2 SVGAGI, per germline. The CDR3 extends over 15 amino acids. The V end was cut by 2 bases, the J end by 4 bases, with 12 bases between. CDR3 sequence (DNA): TGTGCCAGCAGTTACGAGTCTGGAGGGTACAATGAGCAGTTCTTC. It yields the protein CASSYESGGYNEQFF.

This clonotype has just a few counts. DNA for the CDR3: TGTGCCAGCGGACCCCTCCTGCGAGAGGGGGACTTCTGGCCCCAGCATTTT. This gives the protein CASGPLLREGDFWPQHF. The rearrangement uses TRBV6-6 and TRBJ1-5; D is perhaps TRBD1 (6 bases). The CDR3 runs to 17 residues. V dropped 8 bases and J dropped 9 bases, with 29 bases sitting between them. Germline CDR1 MNHNY, CDR2 SVGAGI (reference sequence).

This clonotype was found a few times. The chain links TRBV12-3 or TRBV12-4 to TRBJ2-7; 7 bases agree with TRBD2. J gave up 4 bases and V 8 bases, and 11 bases lay outside the gene matches. This CDR3 contains 14 residues. Written as DNA, the CDR3 is TGTGCCAGCGGACACAGAGCGGGGAAGTACGAGCAGTACTTC. It translates to CASGHRAGKYEQYF.

The chain employs TRBV5-4 and TRBJ2-1; 11 bases are a match to TRBD2. V was pared by 2 bases and J by 7 bases, with 17 bases of the junction left unmatched. This CDR3 spans 19 amino acids. In germline, CDR1 is SGHNT, CDR2 YYREEE (reference sequence). CDR3 sequence (DNA): TGTGCCAGCAGCTTCCGACTAGCGGGGATAGCGGGCCCGGGGAATGAGCAGTTCTTC. Translation: CASSFRLAGIAGPGNEQFF.